The entry below gives a single T cell receptor (beta chain) sequence along with its context. This clonotype was seen once. This receptor's antigen is unknown. Per-base quality was not reported, and no clone a single base away is much larger than it. Evidence from a single read is weak. The data stem from a study of Graves' ophthalmopathy and Graves' hyperthyroidism (dated by TCRdb to 2017 to 2018). Context from the whole study: Peripheral blood was collected at initial diagnosis, before any treatment. To explore V-J signatures that distinguish ophthalmopathy from hyperthyroidism, a discovery set of about a hundred patients was enrolled, made up of around 40 with ophthalmopathy and some 56 with stable hyperthyroidism. TCR beta repertoire signatures were used to distinguish Graves' ophthalmopathy from Graves' hyperthyroidism and to predict progression to ophthalmopathy. In total, 135 blood samples were TCR-sequenced: 43 ophthalmopathy, around 75 hyperthyroidism and approximately 17 hyperthyroidism-to-ophthalmopathy patients. Following sample collection, hyperthyroidism patients were given methimazole at a starting dose of 30 mg daily, and ophthalmopathy patients were given high-dose intravenous methylprednisolone. For training and testing, the 100 or so patients in the discovery cohort were randomly divided in a 7:3 ratio. In roughly 6 hyperthyroidism patients, T-cell repertoires of thyroid tissue and blood were compared. An independent validation cohort comprised about 20 hyperthyroidism patients and 15 to 17 patients who later progressed from hyperthyroidism to ophthalmopathy. Overall results and qualifications from the work: Ophthalmopathy was separated from stable hyperthyroidism by the 13-signature model with just under 90% sensitivity and 81% to 84% specificity in cross-validation and with 80%/75% in the test set. No statistical method was used to predetermine the sample size, and group allocation was not hidden from the investigators. In validation, the model predicted ophthalmopathy progression with less than 71% sensitivity and approximately 75% specificity; about a dozen predicted patients were CT-confirmed with GO in a median of approximately 6.5 months. Most expanded thyroid clonotypes with a frequency above 0.001 also appeared in blood, which suggests that blood repertoires may reflect the immune response in the thyroid.

For repertoire sequencing, the TCR beta CDR3 regions were amplified from RNA transcripts. A first-round RT-PCR used HTBI primers with the Qiagen OneStep RT-PCR kit, followed by a second-round multiplex PCR, size selection and purification. The libraries underwent paired-end sequencing with 100 bp reads on an Illumina HiSeq2000. The study's own analysis went as follows. Reads were processed with SOAPnuke, discarding reads with adapters, uncalled bases, mean Phred below 15, or no exact constant-primer or identifier match. High-quality paired reads were merged with COPE v1.2.5. Each unique nucleotide sequence was defined as a clonotype, and clonotypes were aligned to IMGT TRB V, D and J references with MiTCR v1.1. The analysis was limited to V-J combinations with a frequency above 0.0001, which together covered 99.2% of the repertoires. For each V-J combination, a TCR clonal expansion and chaos score was defined as F50 clonal expansion divided by the chaos observed in the TCRdist matrix. Welch's t-statistics and random forest were used to reduce the features to 10 to 15 V-J combinations, which were then used as input to a naive Bayes classifier. The similarity between thyroid and blood repertoires was quantified using the Morisita-Horn index. TCRdb reworked the public reads: Q25 trimming with fastp, MiXCR clone assembly, productive beta chains retained. Rows are combined by CDR3 protein, so each entry shows the most common genes and DNA. It is TCRdb's table, rather than the study itself, that gives the V and J calls and clone size. The sample table records about 220,000 distinct CDR3 sequences; 20% to 25% of these occur just once. The ten most abundant clones make up approximately 40% of the sample.

The junction shows trimming of 5 bases on V and 3 bases on J, plus 12 bases between the germline ends. Counted from cysteine to phenylalanine, this CDR3 has 13 amino acids. The kept DNA is CDR3 alone, 39 bases in frame from the first base. The germline V gene provides CDR1 SGHRS and CDR2 YFSETQ. Patients with ophthalmopathy had moderately to severely active disease, with a Clinical Activity Score of 3 or more, a NOSPECS grade of 4 or more, and a disease duration of less than 3 months. Patients with other autoimmune diseases, uncontrolled infections, pregnancy or lactation were excluded from the study. Diagnosis relied on clinical symptoms, serum thyroxine, TRAb, thyroid ultrasound and orbital computed tomography. PBMCs were isolated from 8 to 10 ml of fresh peripheral blood by Ficoll-Paque density gradient centrifugation. Total RNA was extracted with Trizol reagent and quality-checked on an Agilent 2100 Bioanalyzer.

The sequencing sample was made of peripheral blood. The sequence was collected from a woman aged 50 to 60 with Graves' ophthalmopathy. Donor details come from another sample of the same person, matched by shared clones. The chain links TRBV5-1 with TRBJ2-7; confidence is insufficient to name the D gene. For the CDR3, the sequence is CASRVGSYYEQYF. Here is the DNA: TGCGCCAGCAGGGTGGGTAGTTACTACGAGCAGTACTTC.